These 28 T cell receptor beta chains were sequenced from one sample in a study of T cell responses to AZD1222 COVID-19 vaccine. Sequencing used immunoSEQ multiplex PCR; TCRdb keeps in-frame clones, though not all of them. This sample has roughly 67,000 clones, with around 88% found just once. The specimen was peripheral blood, collected on day 0 of AZD1222 vaccination. All receptors come from an adult in good health.

V usage is TRBV28 and J usage is TRBJ1-2; TRBD1 matches 11 bases. Losses at the gene ends were 4 bases for V and 4 bases for J; bases not matched to a gene: 2. CDR3 size: 14 residues. From germline, CDR1 is MDHEN and CDR2 SYDVKM. The CDR3 bases are TGTGCCAGCAGTTACGGGACAGGGGGCTATGGCTACACCTTC. Translation: CASSYGTGGYGYTF.

V is TRBV27 and J is TRBJ1-1; a weak D match, TRBD1 (6 bases). V was cut by 3 bases and J by 1 base, with 12 bases left in between. Per germline, CDR1 MNHEY and CDR2 SMNVEV (reference sequence). The CDR3 extends over 15 amino acids. This CDR3 reads CASSLLTGTNTEAFF. The CDR3, as DNA: TGTGCCAGCAGTTTGCTGACAGGCACGAACACTGAAGCTTTCTTT.

CDR3 nucleotides: TGTGCCAGCAGTGGGACTAGCGGGTTGTACGAGCAGTACTTC. This sequence encodes CASSGTSGLYEQYF. This chain links TRBV27 with TRBJ2-7; 12 bases match TRBD2. The CDR3 contains 14 residues. V gave up 5 bases and J gave up 4 bases; unmatched junction bases: 3. Germline CDR1 MNHEY, CDR2 SMNVEV (reference sequence).

DNA of the CDR3: TGTGCCAGCAGCCTACTTAGCTGGACAGAGAACACCGGGGAGCTGTTTTTT. Its protein is CASSLLSWTENTGELFF. J is TRBJ2-2 and V is TRBV11-3; perhaps TRBD1 as D (6 bases). This CDR3 is 17 amino acids long. Trimming cost V 5 bases and J 1 base, with 17 bases left between them. Germline-derived CDR1 and CDR2 are SGHNT and YENEEA.

The gene calls are TRBV4-2 and TRBJ2-1; no reliable D call. The V end was cut by 3 bases, the J end by 0 bases, with 9 bases between. Looked up from germline, CDR1 is LGHNA and CDR2 is YNFKEQ. CDR3 length: 15 amino acids. CDR3 loop: CASSQSQISYNEQFF. The CDR3, as DNA: TGTGCCAGCAGCCAGTCTCAGATCTCCTACAATGAGCAGTTCTTC.

This chain connects TRBV27 to TRBJ2-3; 9 bases fit TRBD1. The CDR3 loop spans 16 amino acids. Losses at the gene ends were 2 bases for V and 2 bases for J; bases not matched to a gene: 5. CDR1 is MNHEY and CDR2 is SMNVEV in the germline V gene (reference sequence). The CDR3: CASSLPTGGDTDTQYF. The CDR3 DNA reads as TGTGCCAGCAGTTTACCGACAGGGGGAGACACAGATACGCAGTATTTT.

This clone counts as medium-sized. The J gene is TRBJ2-2, the V gene TRBV6-5; D is perhaps TRBD1 (5 bases). The CDR3 length is 13 residues. From germline, CDR1 is MNHEY and CDR2 SVGAGI. V was clipped by 11 bases and J by 2 bases, with 12 bases between them. This chain's CDR3 is CALRGVNTGELFF. The DNA for the CDR3 is TGTGCCCTAAGGGGTGTTAACACCGGGGAGCTGTTTTTT.

The chain combines TRBV10-2 with TRBJ1-2, with 11 bases fitting TRBD1. Germline V gene data show CDR1 as WSHSY and CDR2 as SAAADI. Losses at the gene ends were 7 bases for V and 10 bases for J; bases not matched to a gene: 8. The CDR3 is made up of 13 amino acids. In nucleotides, the CDR3 is TGCGCCAGCACTCCGGGGACAGGGGGTATCTACACCTTC. Translated, it gives CASTPGTGGIYTF.

The genes are TRBV7-6 and TRBJ2-7; D is uncertain. This CDR3 comprises 12 residues. Germline V gene lookup returns CDR1 SGHVS and CDR2 FNYEAQ. V was cut by 1 base and J by 4 bases, with 5 bases left in between. Here the CDR3 DNA reads TGTGCCAGCAGCTTAGATGAATACGAGCAGTACTTC. It specifies CASSLDEYEQYF.

The gene calls are TRBV28 and TRBJ1-3; TRBD1 matches at 10 bases. This CDR3 spans 15 amino acids. With V trimmed by 3 bases and J by 7 bases, 6 bases remained unmatched. CDR1 is MDHEN, CDR2 SYDVKM, per germline. The CDR3 nucleotides read TGTGCCAGCAGTTTCTCTGGACAGGGGGGGAACACCATATATTTT. It encodes CASSFSGQGGNTIYF. The variable domain in full, completed from reference TRBV28 and TRBJ1-3, reads DVKVTQSSRYLVKRTGEKVFLECVQDMDHENMFWYRQDPGLGLRLIYFSYDVKMKEKGDIPEGYSVSREKKERFSLILESASTNQTSMYLCASSFSGQGGNTIYFGEGSWLTVV.

This clone has just a few counts. The rearrangement joins TRBV4-3 to TRBJ1-6, with D maybe TRBD1 (6 bases). This CDR3 is 16 amino acids long. Germline-derived CDR1 and CDR2 are LGHNA and YSLEER. V was trimmed by 2 bases and J by 10 bases, leaving 18 bases between them. In DNA form, the CDR3 reads TGCGCCAGCAGCCAAACTAGGGGGGACGGCGGCTCACCCCTCCACTTT. Translation gives CASSQTRGDGGSPLHF.

The chain has TRBV27 and TRBJ2-3, with D perhaps TRBD2 (6 bases). V lost 5 bases and J 1 base, leaving 13 bases between the germline ends. The CDR3 covers 15 residues. CDR1 MNHEY and CDR2 SMNVEV come from the germline V gene (reference sequence). The chain's CDR3 is CASSISGPGTDTQYF. The CDR3 bases are TGTGCCAGCAGTATTAGCGGACCAGGCACAGATACGCAGTATTTT.

This chain connects TRBV19 to TRBJ2-4; 9 bases are a match to TRBD2. Germline CDR1 and CDR2: LNHDA and SQIVND (reference sequence). The V gene end was trimmed by 6 bases and the J gene end by 2 bases; junction bases not matched to a gene: 8. The CDR3 contains 16 residues. The CDR3 loop is CASSLGLAGTKNIQYF. The DNA for the CDR3 is TGTGCCAGTAGCTTGGGACTAGCCGGGACCAAAAACATTCAGTACTTC.

The chain recombines TRBV9 with TRBJ2-6; D not resolved. Trimming removed 3 bases from V and 0 bases from J, with 7 bases in between. The CDR3 spans 15 residues. Germline assignment: CDR1 SGDLS and CDR2 YYNGEE. CDR3 DNA sequence: TGTGCCAGCAGCGCTGGTGCCTCTGGGGCCAACGTCCTGACTTTC. This sequence encodes CASSAGASGANVLTF.

The rearrangement uses TRBV6-5 and TRBJ1-1; TRBD1 agrees at 7 bases. Trimming at V came to 5 bases and at J to 0 bases, leaving 3 bases not matched to a gene. The CDR3 is made up of 14 amino acids. CDR1 MNHEY and CDR2 SVGAGI come from the germline V gene. CDR3 sequence reads: CASSLRGLNTEAFF. Here the CDR3 DNA reads TGTGCCAGCAGTCTAAGGGGGCTGAACACTGAAGCTTTCTTT.

The CDR3 DNA reads TGTGCCTGGAGAGTCCGGTTATTGGGTCCACGCCGAGAGACCCAGTACTTC. As protein: CAWRVRLLGPRRETQYF. V usage is TRBV30 and J usage is TRBJ2-5; D is uncertain. This CDR3 spans 17 amino acids. The germline gives CDR1 GTSNPN, CDR2 SVGIG (reference sequence). Trimming cost V 3 bases and J 4 bases, with 24 bases left between them. The full variable domain, rest sourced from reference TRBV30 and TRBJ2-5, is SQTIHQWPATLVQPVGSPLSLECTVEGTSNPNLYWYRQAAGRGLQLLFYSVGIGQISSEVPQNLSASRPQDRQFILSSKKLLLSDSGFYLCAWRVRLLGPRRETQYFGPGTRLLVL.

V gene TRBV5-6 combines with J gene TRBJ2-1; 12 bases align to TRBD2. The CDR3 spans 16 residues. Germline values: CDR1 SGHDT, CDR2 YYEEEE. The trim removed 0 bases at V and 7 bases at J, leaving 5 bases unmatched. In DNA, the CDR3 is TGTGCCAGCAGCTTGGAGGCTAGCGGGAGGGCTAATGAGCAGTTCTTC. Its translation: CASSLEASGRANEQFF.

The chain is built from TRBV6-5 and TRBJ1-4, with no clear D. Germline-derived CDR1 and CDR2 are MNHEY and SVGAGI. Trimming cost V 2 bases and J 8 bases, with 9 bases left between them. The CDR3 contains 13 residues. CDR3 in amino acids: CASSYRSGEKLFF. CDR3 coding DNA: TGTGCCAGCAGTTACCGCTCAGGCGAAAAACTGTTTTTT.

CDR3 nucleotide sequence: TGTGCCAGCAGTTACAACAACTATGGCTACACCTTC. The encoded protein is CASSYNNYGYTF. J is TRBJ1-2 and V is TRBV28, with no clear D. The V gene lost 4 bases and the J gene lost 2 bases, with 5 bases spanning the gap. Germline lookup yields CDR1 MDHEN and CDR2 SYDVKM. The CDR3 is made up of 12 amino acids.

V and J are TRBV6-5 and TRBJ1-1; 7 bases match TRBD1. There are 14 residues in the CDR3. Germline V gene sequence: CDR1 MNHEY, CDR2 SVGAGI. J was trimmed by 0 bases and V by 6 bases; bases with no gene match: 4. The CDR3 protein is CASSMDRLNTEAFF. In DNA, the CDR3 is TGTGCCAGCAGCATGGACAGGTTGAACACTGAAGCTTTCTTT.

This clone was picked up a small number of times. The J gene is TRBJ2-1, the V gene TRBV2; D gene ambiguous. CDR1 is SNHLY, CDR2 FYNNEI, per germline. The CDR3 is 13 residues long. V lost 6 bases and J lost 3, with 9 bases in between. The CDR3 reads CASRRDHYNEQFF. In DNA, the CDR3 is TGTGCCAGCAGGAGAGATCACTACAATGAGCAGTTCTTC.

The V and J genes are TRBV19 and TRBJ2-2; 9 nucleotides agree with TRBD1. Trimming cost V 11 bases and J 3 bases; bases outside gene matches: 10. The CDR3 spans 15 residues. Germline V gene sequence: CDR1 LNHDA, CDR2 SQIVND (reference sequence). The CDR3, as DNA: TGTGCCGCGACCCGGACAGGGGTTTACACCGGGGAGCTGTTTTTT. It is translated as CAATRTGVYTGELFF. The full variable domain, rest sourced from reference TRBV19 and TRBJ2-2, is DGGITQSPKYLFRKEGQNVTLSCEQNLNHDAMYWYRQDPGQGLRLIYYSQIVNDFQKGDIAEGYSVSREKKESFPLTVTSAQKNPTAFYLCAATRTGVYTGELFFGEGSRLTVL.

The chain has TRBV7-4 and TRBJ1-4, with TRBD1 matching 7 bases. Trimming at V came to 8 bases and at J to 0 bases, leaving 6 bases not matched to a gene. Germline V lookup: CDR1 SGHVT, CDR2 SQSDAQ. CDR3 length: 15 amino acids. CDR3 bases: TGTGCCAGCCCGTGGGACAGCCCAACTAATGAAAAACTGTTTTTT. Translating it yields CASPWDSPTNEKLFF.

In nucleotides, the CDR3 is TGTGCCAGCAGCTCGGAAGCGGGTTCATCCTACGAGCAGTACTTC. This encodes CASSSEAGSSYEQYF. The chain couples TRBV7-6 to TRBJ2-7; tentatively, D is TRBD2 (6 bases). Germline V gene data show CDR1 as SGHVS and CDR2 as FNYEAQ. The CDR3 consists of 15 residues. With 4 bases removed from V and 1 base from J, the gap between germline ends came to 14 bases.

The chain combines TRBV5-1 with TRBJ2-1, with a tentative D call TRBD2 (5 bases). Trimming removed 0 bases from V and 12 bases from J, with 13 bases in between. Germline loops: CDR1 SGHRS, CDR2 YFSETQ. The CDR3 totals 13 residues. CDR3 region: CASSLDGEWGQFF. The CDR3 DNA sequence: TGCGCCAGCAGCTTGGACGGGGAGTGGGGGCAGTTCTTC.

The chain has TRBV6-5 and TRBJ1-5, with TRBD1 matching 7 bases. The CDR3 runs to 13 residues. V lost 8 bases and J lost 4; bases outside the gene matches: 5. Germline V lookup: CDR1 MNHEY, CDR2 SVGAGI. The CDR3 bases are TGTGCCAGCCACCAGGGGGGGAATCAGCCCCAGCATTTT. Its translation: CASHQGGNQPQHF.

The rearrangement joins TRBV4-3 to TRBJ1-3; the D gene is possibly TRBD1 (6 bases). This CDR3 is built from 13 residues. Germline lookup yields CDR1 LGHNA and CDR2 YSLEER. V dropped 0 bases and J dropped 9 bases, with 9 bases sitting between them. CDR3 bases: TGCGCCAGCAGCCAAGAACAGGGTGCCACCATATATTTT. This codes for CASSQEQGATIYF.

A few counts support this clone. The V gene is TRBV29-1, the J gene TRBJ2-3; the D call may be TRBD1 or TRBD2 (5 bases each). The CDR3 runs to 13 residues. V was trimmed by 2 bases and J by 1 base, leaving 7 bases between them. Germline V CDR1 and CDR2: SQVTM, ANQGSEA. The CDR3 nucleotides read TGCAGCGTTGAACGGGACGGCACAGATACGCAGTATTTT. Its protein is CSVERDGTDTQYF.